These 24 T cell receptor beta chains came from one sample sequenced in a study of blood T cells in healthy people across ages. A second PCR, run for about 7 to 11 cycles, used a sample-barcoded 5' primer plus a J-beta primer mix. TCRdb analysed the 5' RACE reads with MiXCR anew, one entry per CDR3 protein. The sample records about 1.7 million distinct CDR3 sequences, 28% being singletons. Input material: blood. The receptors stem from a woman younger than 45 in good health.

There are a few counts of this clonotype. V usage is TRBV7-2 and J usage is TRBJ1-1; a weak D match, TRBD1 (6 bases). Trimming took 6 bases from V and 7 from J, leaving 21 bases between them. Germline V lookup: CDR1 SGHTA, CDR2 FQGNSA. The CDR3 extends over 15 amino acids. CDR3 nucleotide sequence: TGTGCCAGCAGGCCGGGACACCGTGGCGGGGGTGAAGCTTTCTTT. Translating it yields CASRPGHRGGGEAFF.

The genes are TRBV7-2 and TRBJ2-5; 9 bases are shared with TRBD2. Germline CDR1 and CDR2: SGHTA and FQGNSA. The CDR3 runs to 16 residues. After removal of 2 bases from V and 5 bases from J, the junction contained 9 bases not matched to a gene. CDR3 coding DNA: TGTGCCAGCAGCTTACCCCTGGCGGGAGGGGGGGAGACCCAGTACTTC. Translated, it gives CASSLPLAGGGETQYF.

This clonotype was counted only a few times. The chain has TRBV28 and TRBJ2-5, with TRBD2 matching 10 bases. The CDR3 contains 16 residues. V gave up 6 bases and J gave up 4 bases; unmatched junction bases: 11. From germline, CDR1 is MDHEN and CDR2 SYDVKM. The CDR3 reads CASSSGGASGVETQYF. CDR3 sequence (DNA): TGTGCCAGCAGCAGCGGGGGGGCTTCAGGGGTAGAGACCCAGTACTTC. Full variable domain (outside the CDR3, taken from reference TRBV28 and TRBJ2-5): DVKVTQSSRYLVKRTGEKVFLECVQDMDHENMFWYRQDPGLGLRLIYFSYDVKMKEKGDIPEGYSVSREKKERFSLILESASTNQTSMYLCASSSGGASGVETQYFGPGTRLLVL.

The J gene is TRBJ2-7, the V gene TRBV6-6, with D perhaps assigned TRBD1 or TRBD2 (5 bases each). Looked up from germline, CDR1 is MNHNY and CDR2 is SVGAGI (reference sequence). The CDR3 is 14 amino acids. V lost 0 bases and J lost 6, with 12 bases in between. The DNA of the CDR3 is TGTGCCAGCAGTTACTCGAGGGGCAGTCGCGAGCAGTACTTC. Residues: CASSYSRGSREQYF.

For this clonotype: A read error may account for a junction end that differs from germline. The rearrangement links TRBV7-7 to TRBJ2-5; TRBD1 is a possible D gene (6 bases). The CDR3 has 12 amino acids. The V gene's germline CDR1 is SSHAT and CDR2 FNYEAQ (reference sequence). This chain's CDR3 is CANSSDRLTQYF. Here the CDR3 DNA reads TGTGCCAACAGCTCTGACAGGCTGACCCAGTACTTC.

This clonotype turned up a few times. V usage is TRBV27 and J usage is TRBJ2-5, with TRBD2 matching over 7 bases. Per the germline V gene, CDR1 is MNHEY and CDR2 is SMNVEV (reference sequence). There are 14 residues in the CDR3. The V gene end was trimmed by 1 base and the J gene end by 3 bases; junction bases not matched to a gene: 2. The CDR3 region is CASSLFRGEETQYF. CDR3 nucleotide sequence: TGTGCCAGCAGTTTATTTCGGGGGGAAGAGACCCAGTACTTC.

The genes are TRBV29-1 and TRBJ1-2; D remains ambiguous. V lost 6 bases and J 4 bases, leaving 15 bases between the germline ends. This CDR3 spans 13 amino acids. Germline-derived CDR1 and CDR2 are SQVTM and ANQGSEA. The CDR3 sequence is CSVHSEGLYGYTF. CDR3 nucleotides: TGCAGCGTCCATTCAGAGGGCCTCTATGGCTACACCTTC. Variable domain in full (rest from reference TRBV29-1 and TRBJ1-2): SAVISQKPSRDICQRGTSLTIQCQVDSQVTMMFWYRQQPGQSLTLIATANQGSEATYESGFVIDKFPISRPNLTFSTLTVSNMSPEDSSIYLCSVHSEGLYGYTFGSGTRLTVV.

This clonotype was recorded a few times. The V call is TRBV5-1, the J call TRBJ2-7; D tentatively fits TRBD1 or TRBD2 (6 bases each). V was shortened by 7 bases and J by 4 bases, with 15 bases between the two germline ends. Germline V gene sequence: CDR1 SGHRS, CDR2 YFSETQ. CDR3 length equals 13 residues. CDR3 amino acids: CASRRPGAYEQYF. The CDR3 coding sequence is TGCGCCAGCCGCCGACCGGGGGCGTACGAGCAGTACTTC.

This clonotype has a handful of counts. This rearrangement joins TRBV12-3 or TRBV12-4 to TRBJ1-1; tentative D call: TRBD1 (6 bases). The V end was cut by 5 bases, the J end by 1 base, with 11 bases between. The CDR3 loop spans 14 amino acids. CDR3 sequence (DNA): TGTGCCAGCAGTCTCCAGGGGTGGAACACTGAAGCTTTCTTT. It is translated as CASSLQGWNTEAFF.

V usage is TRBV7-2 and J usage is TRBJ1-4; the D is unclear. Germline CDR1 SGHTA, CDR2 FQGNSA. V was pared by 1 base and J by 1 base, with 7 bases between. CDR3 length: 15 residues. This CDR3 reads CASSLVPGTNEKLFF. The CDR3 nucleotides read TGTGCCAGCAGCTTAGTGCCCGGAACTAATGAAAAACTGTTTTTT.

The chain combines TRBV6-5 with TRBJ2-3; D might be TRBD2 (5 bases). The CDR3 sequence is 17 residues long. Trimming cost V 0 bases and J 6 bases, with 19 bases left between them. Germline CDR1 and CDR2: MNHEY and SVGAGI. The CDR3 reads CASSYSEGRARRDTQYF. CDR3 nucleotide sequence: TGTGCCAGCAGTTACTCAGAAGGGCGGGCCCGCAGGGATACGCAGTATTTT.

This clonotype was counted ten times or more. The rearrangement links TRBV25-1 to TRBJ2-4; D gene ambiguous. The germline V gene has CDR1 MGHDK and CDR2 SYGVNS. CDR3 length: 17 residues. The V end lost 1 base, the J end lost 0 bases, and 13 bases lay between the germline ends. The CDR3 DNA reads as TGTGCCAGCAGTGAATTTAAACGGGCTTTAGCCAAAAACATTCAGTACTTC. Protein: CASSEFKRALAKNIQYF.

This clonotype was found a few times. V gene TRBV6-5 combines with J gene TRBJ2-1, with 7 bases fitting TRBD2. CDR1 MNHEY and CDR2 SVGAGI come from the germline V gene. This CDR3 has 16 amino acids. Unmatched junction bases numbered 9, after V lost 5 bases and J lost 2 bases. The CDR3: CASSHLLAVAYNEQFF. CDR3 sequence (DNA): TGTGCCAGCAGTCACCTCCTAGCGGTGGCCTACAATGAGCAGTTCTTC.

V usage is TRBV7-8 and J usage is TRBJ2-1, with TRBD2 matching over 10 bases. Germline V lookup: CDR1 SGHVS, CDR2 FQNEAQ. The CDR3 has 16 residues. The junction had 9 bases not matched to a gene; V was cut back by 3 bases and J by 7 bases. In nucleotides, the CDR3 is TGTGCCAGCAGCTTCCAACTAGCGGGGTTTTGGAATGAGCAGTTCTTC. This codes for CASSFQLAGFWNEQFF.

This clonotype has ten or more counts. The chain combines TRBV28 with TRBJ2-5; D is unresolved. CDR1 is MDHEN, CDR2 SYDVKM, per germline. The CDR3 sequence is 10 residues long. With 6 bases removed from V and 4 bases from J, the gap between germline ends came to 3 bases. The CDR3: CASSRETQYF. The CDR3 bases are TGTGCCAGCAGCCGAGAGACCCAGTACTTC. Full variable domain (outside the CDR3, taken from reference TRBV28 and TRBJ2-5): DVKVTQSSRYLVKRTGEKVFLECVQDMDHENMFWYRQDPGLGLRLIYFSYDVKMKEKGDIPEGYSVSREKKERFSLILESASTNQTSMYLCASSRETQYFGPGTRLLVL.

The chain is built from TRBV15 and TRBJ2-1; D could derive from TRBD1 or TRBD2 (6 bases each). Germline V gene sequence: CDR1 LNHNV, CDR2 YYDKDF (reference sequence). This CDR3 is built from 13 residues. Trimming stripped 1 base from V and 10 bases from J, with 11 bases between. The CDR3, as DNA: TGTGCCACCAGCAGAGCGGGGGCGGGGGAGCAGTTCTTC. Translating gives CATSRAGAGEQFF.

This clonotype showed up just a few times. The chain is built from TRBV29-1 and TRBJ1-5; TRBD1 is a possible D gene (6 bases). This CDR3 has 15 residues. Germline lookup yields CDR1 SQVTM and CDR2 ANQGSEA. The V and J ends lost 4 bases and 5 bases respectively, with 18 bases between them. The CDR3 spells CSVGNGNRVDQPQHF. In nucleotides, the CDR3 is TGCAGCGTTGGTAACGGAAACAGGGTGGATCAGCCCCAGCATTTT.

The chain employs TRBV5-1 and TRBJ2-7, with a possible D match to TRBD1 (5 bases). The CDR3 is made up of 15 amino acids. V was clipped by 0 bases and J by 3 bases, with 13 bases between them. Germline CDR1 and CDR2: SGHRS and YFSETQ. This chain's CDR3 is CASSLGRGTGYEQYF. DNA of the CDR3: TGCGCCAGCAGCTTGGGTAGGGGTACCGGCTACGAGCAGTACTTC.

This chain connects TRBV20-1 to TRBJ2-7; tentatively, D is TRBD1 (6 bases). Germline V gives CDR1 DFQATT, CDR2 SNEGSKA (reference sequence). Between the trimmed V and J ends, which lost 0 bases and 3 bases, there was a span of 12 bases. CDR3 size: 14 residues. The CDR3 nucleotides read TGCAGTGCTAGAGATCAAGACAGGTACTACGAGCAGTACTTC. Its translation: CSARDQDRYYEQYF.

The chain joins TRBV5-4 to TRBJ2-1; D gene ambiguous. Trimming took 1 base from V and 7 from J, leaving 9 bases between them. This CDR3 region has 13 residues. Looked up from germline, CDR1 is SGHNT and CDR2 is YYREEE (reference sequence). The CDR3 loop is CASSLFVGNEQFF. Written as DNA, the CDR3 is TGTGCCAGCAGCTTGTTCGTGGGAAATGAGCAGTTCTTC.

This clonotype was seen more than once but under ten times. The chain is built from TRBV14 and TRBJ1-1, with D unclear. V lost 2 bases and J 5 bases, leaving 15 bases between the germline ends. The CDR3 is 15 amino acids. Germline V gene data show CDR1 as SGHDN and CDR2 as FVKESK. The CDR3 sequence is CASSQSNPPLTEAFF. Written as DNA, the CDR3 is TGTGCCAGCAGCCAATCCAACCCCCCTCTTACTGAAGCTTTCTTT.

This clonotype showed up just a few times. The rearrangement links TRBV5-1 to TRBJ2-1; D uncertain. The CDR3 has 15 residues. V was pared by 2 bases and J by 2 bases, with 11 bases between. Germline lookup yields CDR1 SGHRS and CDR2 YFSETQ. CDR3 residues: CASSFRVPTYNEQFF. The CDR3 DNA sequence: TGCGCCAGCAGCTTCCGGGTCCCCACCTACAATGAGCAGTTCTTC.

Points on this clonotype: Since a much larger clone is just one base distant, this may be a read error. The chain couples TRBV12-3 or TRBV12-4 to TRBJ2-3, with TRBD2 as a possible D gene (6 bases). The V and J ends lost 5 bases and 3 bases respectively, with 12 bases between them. CDR3 size: 14 residues. CDR3 sequence: CASSGRRTTDTQYF. The CDR3 DNA reads TGTGCCAGCAGTGGGAGGAGAACGACAGATACGCAGTATTTT.

The CDR3 sequence is CASSSPARGNEQYF. DNA for the CDR3: TGTGCCAGCAGCTCCCCAGCTAGAGGCAACGAGCAGTACTTC. The V call is TRBV5-4, the J call TRBJ2-7, with no clear D. The CDR3 loop spans 14 amino acids. Germline values: CDR1 SGHNT, CDR2 YYREEE (reference sequence). The V and J ends lost 3 bases and 5 bases respectively, with 15 bases between them.